The 21 T cell receptor beta chains listed next were all sequenced from one sample in a study of identical twins. TCRdb independently ran MiXCR on the 5' RACE reads; one entry per CDR3 protein. Among around 500,000 distinct CDR3 sequences listed, around 14% were seen once. These records were also assigned to another study, of yellow fever vaccine responses in identical twins.

Sequencing was performed on CD4+ T cells sorted from blood. The receptors come from a woman aged 18-29 years in good health.

The genes are TRBV7-9 and TRBJ2-3; 8 bases are a match to TRBD2. Germline V gene data show CDR1 as SEHNR and CDR2 as FQNEAQ (reference sequence). V was pared by 1 base and J by 5 bases, with 11 bases of the junction left unmatched. This CDR3 has 17 residues. CDR3 in amino acids: CASSLGGSGKDGDTQYF. As DNA, the CDR3 is TGTGCCAGCAGCTTAGGTGGTAGCGGGAAAGACGGAGATACGCAGTATTTT.

The table lists this clonotype with a few counts. This chain uses TRBV5-4 with TRBJ2-7; no clear D gene. The germline V and J ends were trimmed by 2 bases and 2 bases, with 8 bases remaining between them. Germline CDR1 and CDR2: SGHNT and YYREEE (reference sequence). The CDR3 has 13 residues. The CDR3, as DNA: TGTGCCAGCAGCTTACACGAAACCTACGAGCAGTACTTC. It codes for CASSLHETYEQYF.

The DNA for the CDR3 is TGTGCCAGCAGGTTACAGGGTCGAGAGACCCAGTACTTC. It encodes CASRLQGRETQYF. The chain uses TRBV11-2 and TRBJ2-5, with a possible D match to TRBD1 (6 bases). CDR1 is SGHAT, CDR2 FQNNGV, per germline. This CDR3 is built from 13 residues. Trimming shortened V by 6 bases and J by 4 bases, and 12 bases separated the two germline ends.

The gene calls are TRBV10-3 and TRBJ2-2; no definite D call. Germline V gene sequence: CDR1 ENHRY, CDR2 SYGVKD. V was pared by 7 bases and J by 1 base, with 4 bases between. CDR3 length equals 12 residues. DNA for the CDR3: TGTGCCATCACAGGGAACACCGGGGAGCTGTTTTTT. Protein sequence: CAITGNTGELFF.

The chain uses TRBV7-2 and TRBJ2-3; 7 bases fit TRBD2. V gave up 5 bases and J gave up 3 bases; unmatched junction bases: 2. CDR1 and CDR2 from the germline V gene are SGHTA and FQGNSA. The CDR3 covers 13 residues. CDR3 residues: CASSRGDTDTQYF. Here the CDR3 DNA reads TGTGCCAGCAGCCGGGGGGATACAGATACGCAGTATTTT. Combining the CDR3 with reference TRBV7-2 and TRBJ2-3 gives the whole variable domain GAGVSQSPSNKVTEKGKDVELRCDPISGHTALYWYRQSLGQGLEFLIYFQGNSAPDKSGLPSDRFSAERTGGSVSTLTIQRTQQEDSAVYLCASSRGDTDTQYFGPGTRLTVL.

V gene TRBV28 combines with J gene TRBJ2-1, with 8 bases matching TRBD1. The J segment lost 2 bases and the V segment lost 1 base, leaving 4 bases of the junction unmatched. The germline gives CDR1 MDHEN, CDR2 SYDVKM. The length of the CDR3 is 16 residues. Written as DNA, the CDR3 is TGTGCCAGCAGTTTATTTGGGACAGGCACCTACAATGAGCAGTTCTTC. Amino acid sequence: CASSLFGTGTYNEQFF.

This clonotype appeared many times. CDR3 in amino acids: CASSLGLGGGTEAFF. For the CDR3, the DNA is TGTGCCAGCAGCTTAGGTCTAGGGGGCGGCACTGAAGCTTTCTTT. V usage is TRBV7-9 and J usage is TRBJ1-1; 7 bases match TRBD1. Trimming removed 1 base from V and 4 bases from J; junction bases left unmatched: 6. CDR3 size: 15 residues. In germline, CDR1 is SEHNR, CDR2 FQNEAQ (reference sequence).

This clonotype was observed many times. This rearrangement joins TRBV29-1 to TRBJ2-5, with 10 bases fitting TRBD1. The CDR3 contains 12 residues. V lost 4 bases and J lost 5; bases outside the gene matches: 1. CDR1 and CDR2 from the germline V gene are SQVTM and ANQGSEA. CDR3 amino acids: CSVGQGAETQYF. Here the CDR3 DNA reads TGCAGCGTTGGACAGGGGGCCGAGACCCAGTACTTC.

This clonotype was found a few times. The rearrangement joins TRBV11-3 to TRBJ2-1, with D perhaps matching TRBD2 (5 bases). Trimming cost V 2 bases and J 6 bases, with 11 bases left between them. The germline V gene encodes CDR1 SGHNT and CDR2 YENEEA. The CDR3 length is 14 residues. CDR3 sequence reads: CASSLSRGSNEQFF. CDR3 DNA: TGTGCCAGCAGCTTATCTCGGGGTAGCAATGAGCAGTTCTTC.

The V and J genes are TRBV20-1 and TRBJ1-1, with D tentatively TRBD1 (5 bases). The CDR3 spans 16 residues. Germline lookup yields CDR1 DFQATT and CDR2 SNEGSKA (reference sequence). V was cut by 1 base and J by 1 base, with 16 bases left in between. Here the CDR3 reads CSARAQGQGWNTEAFF. DNA for the CDR3: TGCAGTGCTAGAGCGCAGGGTCAAGGATGGAACACTGAAGCTTTCTTT.

This chain connects TRBV7-2 to TRBJ2-1; D unclear. The CDR3 is 15 amino acids. Germline-derived CDR1 and CDR2 are SGHTA and FQGNSA. Trimming left V 2 bases short and J 5 bases short, with 13 bases between. This chain's CDR3 is CASSLIPWANNEQFF. The CDR3 nucleotides read TGTGCCAGCAGCTTAATCCCGTGGGCCAACAATGAGCAGTTCTTC.

The table lists this clonotype with many counts. The chain is built from TRBV29-1 and TRBJ1-1; D gene unclear. Germline loops: CDR1 SQVTM, CDR2 ANQGSEA. The CDR3 contains 16 residues. Trimming cost V 7 bases and J 4 bases, with 25 bases left between them. This chain's CDR3 is CSARVDRGRRGTEAFF. CDR3 in DNA: TGCAGCGCTCGGGTTGACCGAGGGAGGCGGGGCACTGAAGCTTTCTTT.

The sample holds a few counts of this clonotype. This chain uses TRBV6-2 or TRBV6-3 with TRBJ2-7, with TRBD1 matching 8 bases. Germline V gene lookup returns CDR1 MNHEY and CDR2 SVGEGT. V lost 7 bases and J lost 6; bases outside the gene matches: 5. The CDR3 is 12 residues long. CDR3 in DNA: TGTGCCAGCACCGAGACAGGGGTCGAGCAGTACTTC. This codes for CASTETGVEQYF.

The chain links TRBV6-6 to TRBJ2-5, with D perhaps TRBD1 or TRBD2 (6 bases each). CDR3 size: 13 residues. V lost 5 bases and J 5 bases, leaving 12 bases between the germline ends. CDR1 MNHNY and CDR2 SVGAGI come from the germline V gene (reference sequence). The CDR3 region is CASSAPGAETQYF. The CDR3 nucleotides read TGTGCCAGCAGTGCCCCGGGGGCCGAGACCCAGTACTTC.

V usage is TRBV4-1 and J usage is TRBJ2-5; 7 nucleotides agree with TRBD1. CDR1 is MGHRA and CDR2 is YSYEKL in the germline V gene. The ends lost 4 bases at V and 5 bases at J; junction bases unmatched: 7. CDR3 length: 14 residues. The CDR3 is CASSRETGMETQYF. The CDR3 DNA is TGCGCCAGCAGCCGAGAGACAGGGATGGAGACCCAGTACTTC.

The sample holds a few counts of this clonotype. The chain recombines TRBV20-1 with TRBJ2-7; no reliable D call. The CDR3 runs to 13 residues. The germline CDR1 and CDR2 sequences are DFQATT and SNEGSKA (reference sequence). The V end was cut by 3 bases, the J end by 3 bases, with 12 bases between. The CDR3 loop is CSASEVGYYEQYF. The CDR3 coding sequence is TGCAGTGCTAGTGAGGTGGGCTACTACGAGCAGTACTTC.

This clonotype was seen a few times. The gene calls are TRBV5-1 and TRBJ2-1, with 15 bases that match TRBD2. The V and J ends lost 3 bases and 4 bases, in that order; junction bases with no gene match: 8. The V gene's germline CDR1 is SGHRS and CDR2 YFSETQ. The CDR3 runs to 18 residues. CDR3 sequence reads: CASSWGTSGGLPYNEQFF. CDR3 nucleotides: TGCGCCAGCAGCTGGGGGACTAGCGGGGGGCTTCCATACAATGAGCAGTTCTTC.

There are many counts of this clonotype. This sequence joins TRBV5-1 and TRBJ2-7; no clear D gene. This CDR3 has 15 residues. Germline V lookup: CDR1 SGHRS, CDR2 YFSETQ. Trimming left V 4 bases short and J 1 base short, with 15 bases between. DNA for the CDR3: TGCGCCAGCAGCGCGGACCCGGCCGGTTCCTACGAGCAGTACTTC. Translation: CASSADPAGSYEQYF.

The rearrangement joins TRBV20-1 to TRBJ2-3; 13 nucleotides match TRBD2. Per the germline V gene, CDR1 is DFQATT and CDR2 is SNEGSKA (reference sequence). The CDR3 is 15 amino acids. V lost 3 bases and J lost 4; bases outside the gene matches: 4. CDR3 in DNA: TGCAGTGCTAGTACTAGCGGGGGGGCAGCAGATACGCAGTATTTT. Protein: CSASTSGGAADTQYF.

J is TRBJ2-1 and V is TRBV5-1; 8 nucleotides align to TRBD2. Germline CDR1 and CDR2: SGHRS and YFSETQ. V dropped 0 bases and J dropped 4; count of bases not matched to a gene: 6. The length of the CDR3 is 16 residues. The CDR3 sequence: CASSLGRLAGYNEQFF. CDR3 nucleotides: TGCGCCAGCAGCTTGGGACGGCTAGCGGGTTACAATGAGCAGTTCTTC.

In this sample, this clonotype turned up a few times. The J gene is TRBJ2-5, the V gene TRBV7-9; perhaps TRBD2 as D (5 bases). Germline-derived CDR1 and CDR2 are SEHNR and FQNEAQ (reference sequence). CDR3 size: 14 residues. Trimming took off 7 bases at V and 3 bases at J, with 15 bases between the two ends. In DNA, the CDR3 is TGTGCCAGCATTTATGTCGGGGTTGAAGAGACCCAGTACTTC. Translation gives CASIYVGVEETQYF.